This TCR beta chain was sequenced in a study of blood T cell repertoires in COVID-19 (dated by TCRdb to the early 2020s). Study-level background: Samples from collaborators originated in the United States, Italy and Spain and spanned both the acute and convalescent phases of COVID-19. The material from the prospective study consisted of cDNA or gDNA derived from T cells, B-cell-depleted T cells, or PBMCs. Subjects who had been exposed to COVID-19, were actively infected with it, or had recovered from it provided the deeply sampled blood TCRbeta repertoires that made up the dataset. A freely available public database, intended as a resource for researchers studying the immune response to SARS-CoV-2, is where the repertoires were released. The samples were drawn from two sources: the first 160 participants of the ongoing ImmuneRACE study, and 1,254 subjects contributed by 6 global collaborators. A de-identified subject ID, COVID-19 status, age in years and sex were almost always included in the sample metadata. Where available, HLA class I and class II types were obtained from metadata supplied by the sample provider rather than from assay-based typing.

The CDR3 spans 14 residues, from the cysteine through the phenylalanine. Kept here is only the CDR3 DNA, which spans 42 bases and is read in frame from base 1. In the germline V gene, CDR1 corresponds to SGHAT and CDR2 to FQNNGV. The junction shows trimming of 8 bases on V and 3 bases on J, and the gene matches do not reach 10 bases of it. Points on this clone: Its antigen is not yet known. Base qualities are missing; no much larger clone stands one base away.

The full study reports these points: Clinical and demographic metadata were provided uncurated, with the amount varying by source and participant.

Participants in the prospective study were enrolled through a virtual design, were aged roughly 18 to 90 years, and lived in roughly 26 United States geographic areas. To assign participants to cohorts, the prospective study relied on clinical history that participants themselves reported in a screening survey and a study questionnaire. ImmuneRACE Cohort 3 recovered participants were defined by two consecutive negative NP/OP PCR tests, healthcare professional clearance, or symptom resolution. In the prospective study, whole blood, serum and a nasopharyngeal or oropharyngeal swab were collected from each participant by mobile phlebotomists. Participants in the prospective study had the option to provide additional blood draws and questionnaires over an approximately 2-month period. Before DNA extraction, blood samples from the prospective study were shipped at room temperature or frozen. The immunoSEQ Assay, a bias-controlled multiplex PCR, was used to amplify TCRbeta CDR3 regions from genomic DNA. Per the original workflow: Nucleated cell counts per sample were estimated from amplification of reference gene primers within the assay. To quantify the absolute abundance of each unique TCRbeta CDR3 rearrangement, sequence reads were collapsed and filtered. For each sample, productive Simpson clonality was calculated by taking the square root of Simpson's diversity index across productive rearrangements. In its TCRdb copy, this immuneACCESS table keeps in-frame sequences only and misses some clones. Where compared with another copy, unresolved V genes explain less than half of these, and the others have no known cause. V and J calls and clone size are as listed in that table; D and trimming were resolved from the DNA. This sample lists over 250,000 clones; roughly 86% were detected once. Over 2.5% of the sample is held by the ten biggest clonotypes.

The chain links TRBV11-2 with TRBJ2-7; 7 middle bases align to TRBD2. Sequencing was performed on PBMCs or T cells enriched from blood (not recorded which). The sequence derives from a young woman who had recovered from COVID-19. The DNA reads TGTGCCAGCGGTTTGATTAGCGGGTACTACGAGCAGTACTTC. This encodes CASGLISGYYEQYF.